This T cell receptor (beta chain) was obtained from a study of long-term antiretroviral therapy in people with HIV. Sequencing relied on immunoSEQ assay v3.0, run at survey level. TCRdb's table, derived via immunoSEQ multiplex PCR, lists solely in-frame clones and lacks some. The sample records about 24,000 clones, approximately 83% being singletons. Participants with HIV, all of them, were treated in the United States. Samples held roughly 0.9-10 million cryopreserved PBMC, and DNA extraction followed. Germline CDR1 reads SGDLS; CDR2 reads YYNGEE. The CDR3 is 15 residues long. Trimming shortened V by 0 bases and J by 4 bases, and 12 bases separated the two germline ends.

V gene TRBV9 combines with J gene TRBJ2-3; no clear D. The TCR sequence derives from a man younger than 40 with HIV. The sequenced sample was unsorted PBMCs, obtained 0.7 years before starting antiretroviral therapy. The CDR3 protein is CASSVGDGAPDTQYF. The CDR3, as DNA: TGTGCCAGCAGCGTAGGTGACGGAGCACCAGATACGCAGTATTTT.